This is a list of T cell receptor beta chains from one sample in a study of graft-versus-host responses after intestinal transplantation. Some clones are missing from TCRdb's copy, which holds only in-frame ones; the method was immunoSEQ multiplex PCR. This table has about 98,000 clones, roughly four fifths appearing once. No cognate antigen is known for these TCRs. The starting material was unstimulated CD8+ T cells sorted from spleen or lymph node cells, obtained before intestinal transplant. These receptors all come from a human donor who received an intestinal transplant. CDR3s include the opening cysteine and the closing phenylalanine or tryptophan. Fields, in order: clone size, V gene, J gene, D gene, CDR3 DNA, CDR3 protein. A D gene is named only where the DNA matches it firmly. Size is omitted from some rows. Given values are once, few, many or a class for expanded clones.

>few|TRBV10-2|TRBJ2-7|TRBD1
TGCGCCAGCAGTGAGAGTCGACAGGGAGTACGGGAGCAGTACTTC
CASSESRQGVREQYF
>once|TRBV4-1|TRBJ2-2|-
TGCGCCAGCTCACTTGTTGGCGGGGAGCTGTTTTTT
CASSLVGGELFF
>-|TRBV29-1|TRBJ1-2|-
TGCAGCGCCACGCAGGGAGGTGACTATGGCTACACCTTC
CSATQGGDYGYTF
>-|TRBV5-4|TRBJ2-5|-
TGTGCCAGCAGCTGGACCATGGGGGTAAGGGAGACCCAGTACTTC
CASSWTMGVRETQYF
>-|TRBV13|TRBJ2-2|-
TGTGCCAGCAGCTTGGGCGGGTTAAAAACCGGGGAGCTGTTTTTT
CASSLGGLKTGELFF
>-|TRBV2|TRBJ2-5|TRBD2
TGTGCCAGCAGACATACTAGCGGGGGGACCCAAGAGACCCAGTACTTC
CASRHTSGGTQETQYF
>-|TRBV11-2|TRBJ2-7|-
TGTGCCAGCAGCTTAGCGGGGAGCTACGAGCAGTACTTC
CASSLAGSYEQYF
>once|TRBV6-5|TRBJ2-7|TRBD1
TGTGCCAGCAGTTACTCGGGGACAGGAAACGAGCAGTACTTC
CASSYSGTGNEQYF
>few|TRBV2|TRBJ1-4|TRBD1
TGTGCCAGCAGTGACCCCCAGGGGGCCGGAGAAAAACTGTTTTTT
CASSDPQGAGEKLFF
>-|TRBV7-9|TRBJ2-1|TRBD2
TGTGCCAGCAGCTTAGGGACTAGTGAGCATGAGCAGTTCTTC
CASSLGTSEHEQFF
>few|TRBV9|TRBJ2-5|-
TGTGCCAGCAGCGTAGGGGGGGCTGAAGAGACCCAGTACTTC
CASSVGGAEETQYF
>-|TRBV2|TRBJ1-5|TRBD1
TGTGCCAGCAGTGAACTAGCCCGGGACAGGGAGAATCAGCCCCAGCATTTT
CASSELARDRENQPQHF
>-|TRBV10-3|TRBJ1-1|-
TGTGCCATCAGCTTCGACCGGGACGTACCTGAAGCTTTCTTT
CAISFDRDVPEAFF
>-|TRBV2|TRBJ2-1|TRBD2
TGTGCCAGCAGTGTGGGACTAGCGGGGAACGACAATGAGCAGTTCTTC
CASSVGLAGNDNEQFF
>few|TRBV2|TRBJ2-7|TRBD1
TGTGCCAGCAGTGATCGGGACAGGTACGACTACGAGCAGTACTTC
CASSDRDRYDYEQYF
>-|TRBV2|TRBJ2-5|-
TGTGCCAGCAGTGAAGCGCCCGTGTCAGGGTTGGAGACCCAGTACTTC
CASSEAPVSGLETQYF
>-|TRBV7-2|TRBJ2-7|-
TGTGCCAGCAGCTTAGATACCTACGAGCAGTACTTC
CASSLDTYEQYF
>few|TRBV21-1|TRBJ1-3|-
TGTGCCAGCAGCAAAGGCAAGGGTACATCCAGCTCTGGAAACACCATATATTTT
CASSKGKGTSSSGNTIYF
>-|TRBV5-1|TRBJ2-7|-
TGCGCCAGCAGCTTGGCCTTCAGGGGGGACGAGCAGTACTTC
CASSLAFRGDEQYF
>-|TRBV4-1|TRBJ1-2|-
TGCGCCAGCAGCCCTCCTATGACCGCTAACTATGGCTACACCTTC
CASSPPMTANYGYTF
>-|TRBV5-6|TRBJ1-2|-
TGTGCCAGCAGCTGGGCCGTCGATGACTACACCTTC
CASSWAVDDYTF
>once|TRBV27|TRBJ2-7|-
TGTGCCAGCAGTTTATCGGGGACCAGGTACTACGAGCAGTACTTC
CASSLSGTRYYEQYF
>-|TRBV5-6|TRBJ1-1|-
TGTGCCAGCAGCTTCCCCGACAGGATGAACACTGAAGCTTTCTTT
CASSFPDRMNTEAFF
>-|TRBV4-2|TRBJ2-2|-
TGTGCCAGCAGCCTGGGTCGCACCGGGGAGCTGTTTTTT
CASSLGRTGELFF